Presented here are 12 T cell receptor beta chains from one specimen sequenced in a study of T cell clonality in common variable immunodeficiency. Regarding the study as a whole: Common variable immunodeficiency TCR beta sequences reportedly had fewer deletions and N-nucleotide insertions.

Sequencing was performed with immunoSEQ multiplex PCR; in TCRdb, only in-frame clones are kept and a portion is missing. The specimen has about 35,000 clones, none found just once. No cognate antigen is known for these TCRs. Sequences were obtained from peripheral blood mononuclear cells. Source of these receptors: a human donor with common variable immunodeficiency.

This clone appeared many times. This CDR3 reads CASSLTGTGELFF. CDR3 bases read: TGCGCCAGCAGCTTGACGGGGACCGGGGAG. V gene TRBV5-1 combines with J gene TRBJ2-2; D is possibly TRBD2 (5 bases). The CDR3 end lies 3 residues beyond the end of the read and is filled in from the germline J gene. Germline V gene lookup returns CDR1 SGHRS and CDR2 YFSETQ. The CDR3 spans 13 residues. The V end was cut by 1 base, the J end by 5 bases, with 6 bases between. The whole variable domain, filled in from reference TRBV5-1 and TRBJ2-2, reads KAGVTQTPRYLIKTRGQQVTLSCSPISGHRSVSWYQQTPGQGLQFLFEYFSETQRNKGNFPGRFSGRQFSNSRSEMNVSTLELGDSALYLCASSLTGTGELFFGEGSRLTVL.

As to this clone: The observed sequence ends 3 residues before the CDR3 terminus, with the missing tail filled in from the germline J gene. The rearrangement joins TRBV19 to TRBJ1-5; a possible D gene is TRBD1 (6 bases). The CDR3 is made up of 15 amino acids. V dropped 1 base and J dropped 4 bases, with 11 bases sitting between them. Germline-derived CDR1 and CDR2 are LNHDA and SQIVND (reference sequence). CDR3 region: CASSIGARGNQPQHF. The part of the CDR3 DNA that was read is TGTGCCAGTAGTATAGGGGCCAGGGGTAATCAGCCC.

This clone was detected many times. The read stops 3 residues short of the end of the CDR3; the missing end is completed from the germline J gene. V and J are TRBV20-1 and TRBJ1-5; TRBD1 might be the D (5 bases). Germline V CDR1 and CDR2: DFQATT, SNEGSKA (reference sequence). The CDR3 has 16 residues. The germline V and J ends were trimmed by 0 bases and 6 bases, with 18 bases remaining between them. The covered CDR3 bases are TGCAGTGCTAGAGAATTTGGGGCCCGTTGGAGTCAGCCC. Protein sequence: CSAREFGARWSQP. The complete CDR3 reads CSAREFGARWSQPQHF.

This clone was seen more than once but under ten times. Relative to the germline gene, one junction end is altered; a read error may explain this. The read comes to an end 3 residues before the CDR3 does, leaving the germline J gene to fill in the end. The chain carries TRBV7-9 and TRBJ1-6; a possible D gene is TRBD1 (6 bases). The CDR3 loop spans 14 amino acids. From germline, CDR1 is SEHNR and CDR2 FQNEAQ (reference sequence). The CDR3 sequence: CASSWDTNKSPLHF. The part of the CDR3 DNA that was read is TGTGCCAGCAGCTGGGACACGAATAAGTCACCC.

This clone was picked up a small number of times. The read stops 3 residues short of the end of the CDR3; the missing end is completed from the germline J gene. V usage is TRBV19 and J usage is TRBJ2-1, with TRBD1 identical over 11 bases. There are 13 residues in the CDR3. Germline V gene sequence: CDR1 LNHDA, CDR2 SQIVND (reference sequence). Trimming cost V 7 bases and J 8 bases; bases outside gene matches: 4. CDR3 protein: CASTPDRGHEQFF. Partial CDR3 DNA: TGTGCCAGTACTCCGGACAGGGGGCATGAG.

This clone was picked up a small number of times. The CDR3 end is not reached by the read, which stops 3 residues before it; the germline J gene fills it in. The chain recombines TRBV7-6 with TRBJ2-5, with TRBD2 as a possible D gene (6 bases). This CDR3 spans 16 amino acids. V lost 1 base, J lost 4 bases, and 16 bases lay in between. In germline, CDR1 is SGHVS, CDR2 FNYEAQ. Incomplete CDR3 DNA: TGTGCCAGCAGCTTAGGTGGAGGGGCCACGGGAGAGACC. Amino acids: CASSLGGGATGET. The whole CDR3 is CASSLGGGATGETQYF.

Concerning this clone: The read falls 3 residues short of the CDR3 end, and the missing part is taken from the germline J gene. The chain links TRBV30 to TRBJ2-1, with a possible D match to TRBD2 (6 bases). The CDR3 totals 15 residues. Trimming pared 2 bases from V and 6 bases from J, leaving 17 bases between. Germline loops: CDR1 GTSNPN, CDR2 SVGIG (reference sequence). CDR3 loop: CAWSPGTGGANEQFF. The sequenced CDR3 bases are TGTGCCTGGAGTCCCGGGACCGGGGGAGCCAATGAG.

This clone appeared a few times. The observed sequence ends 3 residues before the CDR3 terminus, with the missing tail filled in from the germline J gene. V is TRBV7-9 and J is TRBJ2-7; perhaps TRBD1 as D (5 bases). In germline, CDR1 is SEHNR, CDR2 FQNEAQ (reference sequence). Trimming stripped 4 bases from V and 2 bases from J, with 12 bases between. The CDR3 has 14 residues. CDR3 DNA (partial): TGTGCCAGCAGCTCCGGGCAGGGCCCCTACGAG. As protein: CASSSGQGPYE. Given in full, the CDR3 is CASSSGQGPYEQYF.

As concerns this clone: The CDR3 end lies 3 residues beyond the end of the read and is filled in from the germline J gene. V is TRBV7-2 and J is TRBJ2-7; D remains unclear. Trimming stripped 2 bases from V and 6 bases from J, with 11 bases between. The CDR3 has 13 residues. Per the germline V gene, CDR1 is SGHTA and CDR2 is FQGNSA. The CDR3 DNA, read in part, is TGTGCCAGCAGCTTAACAGTGGAGAGCGAG. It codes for CASSLTVESE. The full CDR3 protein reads CASSLTVESEQYF.

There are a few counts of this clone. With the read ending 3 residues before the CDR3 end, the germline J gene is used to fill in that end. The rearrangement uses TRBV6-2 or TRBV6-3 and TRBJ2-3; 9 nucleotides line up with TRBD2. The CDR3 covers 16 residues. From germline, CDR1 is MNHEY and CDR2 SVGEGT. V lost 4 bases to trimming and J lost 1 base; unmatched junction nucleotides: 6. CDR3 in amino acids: CASSSLGGGGTDTQYF. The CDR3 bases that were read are TGTGCCAGCAGTTCACTGGGCGGGGGGGGCACAGATACG.

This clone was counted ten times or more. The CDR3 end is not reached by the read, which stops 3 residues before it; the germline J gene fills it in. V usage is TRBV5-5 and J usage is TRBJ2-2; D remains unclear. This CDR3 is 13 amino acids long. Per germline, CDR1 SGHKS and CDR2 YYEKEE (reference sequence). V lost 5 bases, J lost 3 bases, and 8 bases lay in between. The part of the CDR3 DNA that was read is TGTGCCAGCAGTCCGGGTCACACCGGGGAG. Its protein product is CASSPGHTGE. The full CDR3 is CASSPGHTGELFF.

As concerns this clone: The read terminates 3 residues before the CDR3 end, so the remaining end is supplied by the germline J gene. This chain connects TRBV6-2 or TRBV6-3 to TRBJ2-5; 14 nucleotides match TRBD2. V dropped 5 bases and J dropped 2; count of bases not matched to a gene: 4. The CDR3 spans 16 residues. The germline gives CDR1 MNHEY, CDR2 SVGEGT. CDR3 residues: CASSTGTSGGQETQYF. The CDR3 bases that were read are TGTGCCAGCAGTACCGGGACTAGCGGGGGTCAAGAGACC.